A selection of T cell receptor beta chains follows, all from one sample in a study of blood T cell repertoires in COVID-19. TCRdb's copy holds only in-frame clones and misses some; the assay was immunoSEQ multiplex PCR. The profile covers approximately 300,000 clones, with 70% to 90% appearing a single time and 4% to 5% taken by the ten largest. The specimen was peripheral blood. These receptors originate from a woman between 50 and 59 years old with active or convalescent COVID-19. Both conserved end residues are part of each CDR3. A D gene is named only where the DNA matches it firmly. Expanded clones get a size class; other rows say once, few or many, or leave the size out.

J | V | size | D | DNA | CDR3
TRBJ2-3 | TRBV9 | . | . | TGTGCCAGCACTACCGTGAGCACAGATACGCAGTATTTT | CASTTVSTDTQYF
TRBJ2-5 | TRBV5-1 | . | . | TGCGCCAGCAGCTTGGCCCCGGGATCGACCCAAGAGACCCAGTACTTC | CASSLAPGSTQETQYF
TRBJ2-7 | TRBV9 | . | TRBD2 | TGTGCCAGCAGCGAGGCTAGCGGACCCTCCTACGAGCAGTACTTC | CASSEASGPSYEQYF
TRBJ2-3 | TRBV10-2 | . | . | TGCGCCAGCTCCGCCCTAGTGGCCCCGGATACGCAGTATTTT | CASSALVAPDTQYF
TRBJ1-2 | TRBV24-1 | . | TRBD1 | TGTGCCACCAGAGCCGACAGGGGAAGTGGCTACACCTTC | CATRADRGSGYTF
TRBJ2-2 | TRBV18 | . | . | TGTGCCAGCTCACCAGGCCTAGCGAGCACCGGGGAGCTGTTTTTT | CASSPGLASTGELFF
TRBJ1-1 | TRBV10-3 | . | . | TGTGCCATCTCAGGGATGAACACTGAAGCTTTCTTT | CAISGMNTEAFF
TRBJ2-5 | TRBV9 | . | TRBD2 | TGTGCCAGCAGCGTAAGACCGGGAGGGCCTTGGGAGAGGGTCGAGACCCAGTACTTC | CASSVRPGGPWERVETQYF
TRBJ1-1 | TRBV3-1/TRBV3-2 | . | . | TGTGCCAGCAGCCAAGTAGATGGCAGGGGGAACACTGAAGCTTTCTTT | CASSQVDGRGNTEAFF
TRBJ2-3 | TRBV12-3/TRBV12-4 | . | . | TGTGCCAGCAGTTTGAGCGAAGGAGATACGCAGTATTTT | CASSLSEGDTQYF
TRBJ1-6 | TRBV5-4 | . | TRBD1 | TGTGCCAGCAAACGAGTCCTAAGGGGGCCTCACTTT | CASKRVLRGPHF
TRBJ2-7 | TRBV5-1 | . | . | TGCGCCAGCAGCTTGACATTAGGGGGTTACGACGAGCAGTACTTC | CASSLTLGGYDEQYF
TRBJ2-7 | TRBV19 | . | TRBD1 | TGTGCCAGTAGTAACCACAGGGGGCCCTACGAGCAGTACTTC | CASSNHRGPYEQYF
TRBJ2-7 | TRBV4-1 | . | TRBD2 | TGCGCCAGCAGCCAAGAGTTCACCCCCGGCGGGAGGTCCTACGAGCAGTACTTC | CASSQEFTPGGRSYEQYF
TRBJ1-2 | TRBV30 | . | . | TGTGCCTGGAGTAAGGAAAGGAGCTATGGCTACACCTTC | CAWSKERSYGYTF
TRBJ1-5 | TRBV28 | . | TRBD1 | TGTGCCAGCAGTCTCTATCACAGGGGAGGGCCCCAGCATTTT | CASSLYHRGGPQHF
TRBJ2-3 | TRBV24-1 | . | . | TGTGCCACCAGTGATAGTTCAGAGGGTGGAGATACGCAGTATTTT | CATSDSSEGGDTQYF
TRBJ2-7 | TRBV18 | . | . | TGTGCCAGCTCACCTTTCAATTCCTACGAGCAGTACTTC | CASSPFNSYEQYF
TRBJ1-4 | TRBV7-8 | . | . | TGTGCCAGCAGCTTAGCGCGGCTCAGGGGACCGAATGAAAAACTGTTTTTT | CASSLARLRGPNEKLFF
TRBJ2-5 | TRBV11-2 | . | TRBD2 | TGTGCCAGCAGCGCCCGCAGCGGGGGGGCTGGGGAGACCCAGTACTTC | CASSARSGGAGETQYF
TRBJ1-2 | TRBV3-1/TRBV3-2 | . | . | TGTGCCAGCAGCCAAGCGGCGGGGCAAGACTATGGCTACACCTTC | CASSQAAGQDYGYTF
TRBJ2-3 | TRBV5-4 | . | TRBD1 | TGTGCCAGCAGCCCCACCGGGACAGGGTCCTCAAATACGCAGTATTTT | CASSPTGTGSSNTQYF
TRBJ1-2 | TRBV10-3 | few | . | TGTGCCATCAGTGAGTCCGCGGCGACCTATGGCTACACCTTC | CAISESAATYGYTF
TRBJ2-1 | TRBV12-3/TRBV12-4 | . | TRBD1 | TGTGCCAGCAACCGGGACAGGGTTAATGAGCAGTTCTTC | CASNRDRVNEQFF
TRBJ2-3 | TRBV2 | . | . | TGTGCCAGCAGTCTGACTAGGGGAAACACAGATACGCAGTATTTT | CASSLTRGNTDTQYF
TRBJ1-1 | TRBV7-9 | . | . | TGTGCCAGCAGCCCCCTGAGGGACATTAGGGTGAACACTGAAGCTTTCTTT | CASSPLRDIRVNTEAFF
TRBJ1-2 | TRBV29-1 | . | . | TGCAGCGTTGAAAAACTGGTTTATGGCTACACCTTC | CSVEKLVYGYTF
TRBJ1-3 | TRBV4-1 | . | . | TGCGCCAGCAGCCAAGAAGCAGTCAGGGGAACTGGAAACACCATATATTTT | CASSQEAVRGTGNTIYF
TRBJ1-1 | TRBV19 | . | . | TGTGCCAGTAGTATAGCGTCAGGGGCCGGGGACACTGAAGCTTTCTTT | CASSIASGAGDTEAFF